This TCR beta chain emerged from a study of T cell repertoires in ileal Crohn's disease. Using immunoSEQ multiplex PCR, the repertoire was profiled, and TCRdb retains in-frame clones only, with some absent. The sample includes about 5,400 clones, 55% to 70% seen only once; the top ten take less than 35%. Trimming removed 3 bases at V and 2 bases at J, with 14 bases between. CDR1 and CDR2 (germline): LNHDA, SQIVND (reference sequence). This CDR3 is built from 16 residues. Time point given: neoterminal ileum biopsy at postoperative endoscopy, about 6 months after surgery. The source material was ileal tissue. The receptor's source is an adult with Crohn's disease. The rearrangement links TRBV19 to TRBJ2-1, with a possible D match to TRBD2 (7 bases). The CDR3 DNA is TGTGCCAGTAGTATTTTGGGGGGGGCGGCCTACAATGAGCAGTTCTTC. Its protein product is CASSILGGAAYNEQFF.